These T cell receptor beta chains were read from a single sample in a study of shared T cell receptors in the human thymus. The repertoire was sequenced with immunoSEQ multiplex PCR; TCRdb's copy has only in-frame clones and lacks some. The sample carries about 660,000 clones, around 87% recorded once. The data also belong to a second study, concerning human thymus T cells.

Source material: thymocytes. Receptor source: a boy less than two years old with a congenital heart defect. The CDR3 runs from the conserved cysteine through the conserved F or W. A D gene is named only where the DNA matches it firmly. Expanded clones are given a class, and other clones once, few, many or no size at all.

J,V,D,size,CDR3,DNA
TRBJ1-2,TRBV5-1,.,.,CASSPGPYGYTF,TGCGCCAGCAGCCCAGGGCCTTATGGCTACACCTTC
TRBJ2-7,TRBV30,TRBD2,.,CAWSAISGSTYEQYF,TGTGCCTGGAGCGCTATCAGCGGGAGTACTTACGAGCAGTACTTC
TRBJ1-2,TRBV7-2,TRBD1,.,CASSLGRGRGNYGYTF,TGTGCCAGCAGCTTAGGAAGGGGGCGCGGTAACTATGGCTACACCTTC
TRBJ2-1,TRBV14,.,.,CASSRGLTYNEQFF,TGTGCCAGCAGCCGCGGATTGACCTACAATGAGCAGTTCTTC
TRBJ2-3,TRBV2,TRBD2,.,CASSEAGGRQYF,TGTGCCAGCAGTGAGGCCGGGGGGAGGCAGTATTTT
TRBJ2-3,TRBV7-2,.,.,CASSFSSRAPFSSTDTQYF,TGTGCCAGCAGCTTTAGTTCGAGGGCCCCATTTTCGAGCACAGATACGCAGTATTTT
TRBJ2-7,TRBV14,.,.,CASSQDGRGSSYEQYF,TGTGCCAGCAGCCAAGATGGCAGGGGAAGCTCCTACGAGCAGTACTTC
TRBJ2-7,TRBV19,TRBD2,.,CASSMGLADSYEQYF,TGTGCCAGTAGTATGGGACTAGCGGACTCCTACGAGCAGTACTTC
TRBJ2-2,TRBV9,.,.,CASSVATSTGELFF,TGTGCCAGCAGCGTAGCTACTAGCACCGGGGAGCTGTTTTTT
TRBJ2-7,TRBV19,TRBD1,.,CASSKDRVCHEQYF,TGTGCCAGTAGTAAGGACAGGGTTTGCCACGAGCAGTACTTC
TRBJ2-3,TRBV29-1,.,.,CSVAGGGTQYF,TGCAGCGTTGCGGGTGGAGGTACGCAGTATTTT
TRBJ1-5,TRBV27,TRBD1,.,CASSYSPQTGIDQPQHF,TGTGCCAGCAGTTACTCTCCACAGACAGGGATTGATCAGCCCCAGCATTTT
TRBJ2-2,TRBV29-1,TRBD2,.,CSVPRLTASGRNTGELFF,TGCAGCGTTCCTCGATTGACGGCTAGCGGCCGTAACACCGGGGAGCTGTTTTTT
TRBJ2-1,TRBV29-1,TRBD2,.,CSVRGASGYYNEQFF,TGCAGCGTCCGAGGGGCTAGCGGGTACTACAATGAGCAGTTCTTC
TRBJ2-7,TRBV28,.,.,CASSRRPRQERIVRDSEQYF,TGTGCCAGCAGTCGCCGACCCCGACAGGAGAGAATCGTCAGGGATAGCGAGCAGTACTTC
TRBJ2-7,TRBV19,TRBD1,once,CASSIHRDRGLYEQYF,TGTGCCAGTAGTATACACCGGGACAGGGGGCTTTATGAGCAGTACTTC
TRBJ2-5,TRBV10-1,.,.,CASSWTGLTAQYF,TGCGCCAGCAGTTGGACAGGACTAACGGCCCAGTACTTC
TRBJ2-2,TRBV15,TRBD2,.,CATSKPREVVTGELFF,TGTGCCACCAGCAAGCCGCGGGAGGTTGTCACCGGGGAGCTGTTTTTT
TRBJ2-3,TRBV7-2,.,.,CASSSTPDSRTDTQYF,TGTGCCAGCAGCTCCACTCCGGACAGCCGCACAGATACGCAGTATTTT
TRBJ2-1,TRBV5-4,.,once,CASSLGARRLINEQFF,TGTGCCAGCAGCTTGGGGGCGAGGAGGCTAATCAATGAGCAGTTCTTC
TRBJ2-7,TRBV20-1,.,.,CSARANRALF,TGCAGTGCTAGAGCCAACAGGGCCCTCTTC
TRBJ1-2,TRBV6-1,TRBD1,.,CASSEGQGVLYGYTF,TGTGCCAGCAGTGAGGGACAGGGGGTCCTCTATGGCTACACCTTC
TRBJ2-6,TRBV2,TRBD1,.,CATTGTGANVLTF,TGTGCCACGACAGGGACTGGGGCCAACGTCCTGACTTTC
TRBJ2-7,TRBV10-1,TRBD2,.,CASSVIAGYEQYF,TGCGCCAGCAGTGTGATAGCGGGATACGAGCAGTACTTC
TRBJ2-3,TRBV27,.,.,CASSLRGESADTQYF,TGTGCCAGCAGTTTACGGGGAGAGAGCGCAGATACGCAGTATTTT
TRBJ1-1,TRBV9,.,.,CASSVDSFVSDTEAFF,TGTGCCAGCAGCGTGGACTCATTCGTTTCGGACACTGAAGCTTTCTTT
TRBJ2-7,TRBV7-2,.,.,CASSRAIQRGLWYEQYF,TGTGCCAGCAGCCGGGCCATTCAGAGGGGGTTGTGGTACGAGCAGTACTTC
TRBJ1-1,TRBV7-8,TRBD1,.,CASSLDHIGTGFTLAFF,TGTGCCAGCAGCTTAGATCATATCGGGACAGGGTTTACCTTGGCTTTCTTT
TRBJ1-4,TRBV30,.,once,CAWKTGGSYEKLFF,TGTGCCTGGAAGACCGGGGGGTCGTATGAAAAACTGTTTTTT